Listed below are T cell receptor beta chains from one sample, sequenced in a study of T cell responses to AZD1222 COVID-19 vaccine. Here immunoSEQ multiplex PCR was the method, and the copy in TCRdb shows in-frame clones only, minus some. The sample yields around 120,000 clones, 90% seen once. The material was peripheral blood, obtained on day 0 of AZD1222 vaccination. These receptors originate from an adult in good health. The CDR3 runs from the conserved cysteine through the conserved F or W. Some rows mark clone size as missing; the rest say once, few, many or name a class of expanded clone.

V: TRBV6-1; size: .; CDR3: CASSARKGVGNQPQHF
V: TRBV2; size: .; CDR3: CASSEEGTGGQPQHF
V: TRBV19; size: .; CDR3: CASSVLAGGAYEQYF
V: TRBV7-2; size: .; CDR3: CASSLRWGGETQYF
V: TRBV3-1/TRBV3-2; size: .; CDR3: CASSPIGRGSPLHF
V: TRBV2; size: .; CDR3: CASRRGAYQETQYF
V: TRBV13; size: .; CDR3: CASSLQVYGYTF
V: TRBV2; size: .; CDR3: CASMPSGGISTDTQYF
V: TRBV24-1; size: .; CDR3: CATSDPGQGTDTQYF
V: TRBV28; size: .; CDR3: CASSVPTGGDYEQYF
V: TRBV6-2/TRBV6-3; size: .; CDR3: CASSYRAGGSTDTQYF
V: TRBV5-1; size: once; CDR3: CASSLRGDEQFF
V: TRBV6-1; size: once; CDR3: CASSEAGTGGLYGYTF
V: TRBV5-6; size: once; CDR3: CASSLATGWVLANTGELFF
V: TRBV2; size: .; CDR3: CASSESAYEQFF
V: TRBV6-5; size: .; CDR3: CASSYVPGQGIGGYTF
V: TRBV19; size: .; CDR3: CASSIAPISGSTDTQYF
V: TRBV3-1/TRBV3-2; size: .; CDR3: CASSPSRTREKLFF
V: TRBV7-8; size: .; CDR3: CASSLTGATTNTGELFF
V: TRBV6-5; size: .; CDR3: CASSSLGQGGYEQYF
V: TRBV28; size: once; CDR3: CASSPPVFQETQYF
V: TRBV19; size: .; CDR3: CASSNFENSPLHF
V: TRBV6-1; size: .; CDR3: CASSERGWNTEAFF
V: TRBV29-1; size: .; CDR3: CSVEVRQGADGYTF
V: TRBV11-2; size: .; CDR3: CASSAASYNEQFF
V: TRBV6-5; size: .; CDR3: CASSYSAGNTIYF
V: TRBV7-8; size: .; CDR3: CASSRLAGLSGHTGELFF
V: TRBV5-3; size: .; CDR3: CARRSSGTPLGGEQFF
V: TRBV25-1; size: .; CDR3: CASSEWDEQYF
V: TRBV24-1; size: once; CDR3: CATSDAAGDRFYGYTF
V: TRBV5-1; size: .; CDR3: CASTRDPGTSGSPQETQYF
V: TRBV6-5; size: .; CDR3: CASSYGTAGRAFF
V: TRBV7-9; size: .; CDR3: CASSSRDRYNEQFF
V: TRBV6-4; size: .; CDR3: CASSDSKGPGTSGSNVNEQFF
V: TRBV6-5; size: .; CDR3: CASSYSGAGGLTEAFF
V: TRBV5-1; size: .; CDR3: CASSSLESDEQFF
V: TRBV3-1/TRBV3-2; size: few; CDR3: CASSREAGTGRGNEQFF